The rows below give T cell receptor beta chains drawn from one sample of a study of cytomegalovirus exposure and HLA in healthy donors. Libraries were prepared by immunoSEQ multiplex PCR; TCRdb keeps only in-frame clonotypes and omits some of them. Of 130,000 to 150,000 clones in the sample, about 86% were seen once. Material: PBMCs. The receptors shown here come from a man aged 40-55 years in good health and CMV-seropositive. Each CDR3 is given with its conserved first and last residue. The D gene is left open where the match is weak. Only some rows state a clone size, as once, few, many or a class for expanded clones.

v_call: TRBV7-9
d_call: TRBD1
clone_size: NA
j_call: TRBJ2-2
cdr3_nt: TGTGCCAGCAGCTCGCGGGACAGGGGCCCCTCGAGCACCGGGGAGCTGTTTTTT
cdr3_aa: CASSSRDRGPSSTGELFF

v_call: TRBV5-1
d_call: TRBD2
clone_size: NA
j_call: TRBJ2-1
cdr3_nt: TGCGCCAGCAGCTCAGGACTAGCTCCGGAACAGCAGTTCTTC
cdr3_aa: CASSSGLAPEQQFF

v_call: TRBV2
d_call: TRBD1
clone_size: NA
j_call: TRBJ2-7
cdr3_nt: TGTGCCAGCAGTGCCTTGACAGGGCCGAACTACGAGCAGTACTTC
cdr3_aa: CASSALTGPNYEQYF

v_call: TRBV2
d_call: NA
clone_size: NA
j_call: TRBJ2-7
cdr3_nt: TGTGATAGAGCGGAGGGGCGCGATTACGAGCAGTACTTC
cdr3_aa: CDRAEGRDYEQYF

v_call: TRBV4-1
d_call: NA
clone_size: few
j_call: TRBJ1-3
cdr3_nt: TGCGCCAGCAGCCAAGATTGGGGGGACTCTGGAAACACCATATATTTT
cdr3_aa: CASSQDWGDSGNTIYF

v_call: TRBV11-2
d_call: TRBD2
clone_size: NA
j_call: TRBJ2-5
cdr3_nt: TGTGCCAGCACCACTTGGGCTAGCGGGGGGCAAGAGACCCAGTACTTC
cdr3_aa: CASTTWASGGQETQYF

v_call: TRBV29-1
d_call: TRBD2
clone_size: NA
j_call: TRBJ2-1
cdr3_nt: TGCAGCGGGAGCGGGATTGGCAATGAGCAGTTCTTC
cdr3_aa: CSGSGIGNEQFF

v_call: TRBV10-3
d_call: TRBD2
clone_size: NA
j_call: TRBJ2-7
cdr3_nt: TGTGCCAGCTCGGGACTAGCGGGAGATATTAGCTCCTACGAGCAGTACTTC
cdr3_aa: CASSGLAGDISSYEQYF

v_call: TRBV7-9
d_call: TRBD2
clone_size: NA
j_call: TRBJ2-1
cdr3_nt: TGTGCCAGCAGCCGCGTATCGAGCGGGAGAGGGAATGAGCAGTTCTTC
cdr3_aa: CASSRVSSGRGNEQFF

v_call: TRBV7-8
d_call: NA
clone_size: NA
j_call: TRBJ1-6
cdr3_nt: TGTGCCAGCAGCATGCGGACCGCGGGTTCTAATTCACCCCTCCACTTT
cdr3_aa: CASSMRTAGSNSPLHF

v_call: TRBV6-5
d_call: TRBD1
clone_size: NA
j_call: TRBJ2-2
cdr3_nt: TGTGCCAGCAAGCGACAGGGCTCGAACACCGGGGAGCTGTTTTTT
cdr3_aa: CASKRQGSNTGELFF

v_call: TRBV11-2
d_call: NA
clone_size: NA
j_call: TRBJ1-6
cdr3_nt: TGTGCCAGCAGCTTAGGGGCAGGGTTTAATTCACCCCTCCACTTT
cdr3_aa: CASSLGAGFNSPLHF

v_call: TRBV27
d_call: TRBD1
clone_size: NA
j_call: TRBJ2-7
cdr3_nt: TGTGCCAGCAGTTTCGAGGGGGCCAACGAGCAGTACTTC
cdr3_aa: CASSFEGANEQYF

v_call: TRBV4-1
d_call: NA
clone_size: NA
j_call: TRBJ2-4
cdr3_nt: TGCGCCAGCAGCCGGACAGTGGCAGCGGACATTCAGTACTTC
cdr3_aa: CASSRTVAADIQYF

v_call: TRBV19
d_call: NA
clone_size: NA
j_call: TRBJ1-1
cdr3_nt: TGTGCCAGTATGGGGGGGCGGCACACTGAAGCTTTCTTT
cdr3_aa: CASMGGRHTEAFF

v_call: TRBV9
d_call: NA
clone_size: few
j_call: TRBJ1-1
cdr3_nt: TGTGCCAGCAGCGTAGAGTCGGGTGGGGGGGGAGCTTTCTTT
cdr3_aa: CASSVESGGGGAFF

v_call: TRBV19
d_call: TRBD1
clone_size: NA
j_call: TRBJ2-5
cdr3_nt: TGTGCCAGTAGCCTCAACAGGGGGCAAGAGACCCAGTACTTC
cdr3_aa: CASSLNRGQETQYF

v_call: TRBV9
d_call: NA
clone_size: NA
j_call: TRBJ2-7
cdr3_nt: TGTGCCAGCAGCGTAGGGGCAGGGGACTACGAGCAGTACTTC
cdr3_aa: CASSVGAGDYEQYF

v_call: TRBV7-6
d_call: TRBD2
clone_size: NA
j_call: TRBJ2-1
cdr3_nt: TGTGCCAGCAGCTGGGGGACTAGCGGGAGTTACAATGAGCAGTTCTTC
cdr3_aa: CASSWGTSGSYNEQFF

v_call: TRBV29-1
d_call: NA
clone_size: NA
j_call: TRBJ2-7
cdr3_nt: TGCAGCGTTGATAGAGGGGGTCCCTCCTACGAGCAGTACTTC
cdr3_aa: CSVDRGGPSYEQYF